The clone carrying this T cell receptor (beta chain) has at least ten counts. What it binds is not known. Time point here: newly diagnosed GD, antithyroid drugs for less than 3 months. RNA from PBMCs was the source of the TCR library. This specimen comes from a study of regulatory T cells in long-lasting Graves disease. Findings of the study overall: Results may be inaccurate due to the small sample size.

The authors built TCR beta libraries using iRepertoire HTBI primers and Arm-PCR of CDR3 regions. TCRdb fed the multiplex PCR reads into MiXCR, producing one record per CDR3 protein. The table has approximately 560,000 distinct CDR3 sequences, roughly 15% seen once. V gave up 10 bases and J gave up 4 bases; unmatched junction bases: 6. Germline CDR1 is MDHEN and CDR2 is SYDVKM. The CDR3 covers 13 residues. This same sample was also part of a study on T cells in Graves' hyperthyroidism and ophthalmopathy. That work contributes: Exclusion of patients followed from uncontrolled infection, other autoimmune disease, pregnancy or lactation. A model built on 13 V-J features separated ophthalmopathy from stable hyperthyroidism.

The rearrangement joins TRBV28 to TRBJ2-3, with TRBD2 matching over 9 bases. The receptor comes from a man aged 18 to 29 with Graves disease. The sequencing used peripheral blood mononuclear cells (PBMCs), collected at new diagnosis, from a patient treated with antithyroid drugs. In nucleotides, the CDR3 is TGTGCCATCCTTAGCGGGAGTGCAGATACGCAGTATTTT. It is translated as CAILSGSADTQYF.